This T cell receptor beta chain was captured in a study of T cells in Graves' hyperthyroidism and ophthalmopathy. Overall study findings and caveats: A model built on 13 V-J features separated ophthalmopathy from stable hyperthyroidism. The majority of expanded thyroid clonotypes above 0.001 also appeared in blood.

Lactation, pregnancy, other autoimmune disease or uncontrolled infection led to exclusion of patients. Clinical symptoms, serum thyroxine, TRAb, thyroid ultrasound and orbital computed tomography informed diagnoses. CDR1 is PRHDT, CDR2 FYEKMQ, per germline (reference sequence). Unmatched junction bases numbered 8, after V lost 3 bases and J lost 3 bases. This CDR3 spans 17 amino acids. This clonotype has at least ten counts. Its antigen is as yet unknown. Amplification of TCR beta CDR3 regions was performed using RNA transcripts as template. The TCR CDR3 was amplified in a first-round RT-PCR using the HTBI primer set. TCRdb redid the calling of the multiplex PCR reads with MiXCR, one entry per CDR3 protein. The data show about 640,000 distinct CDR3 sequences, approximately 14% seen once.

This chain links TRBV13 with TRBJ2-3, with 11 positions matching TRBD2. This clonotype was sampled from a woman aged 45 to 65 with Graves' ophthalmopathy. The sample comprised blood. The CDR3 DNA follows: TGTGCCAGCAGCTTCCGATTTAGCGGGAGGGGAACAGATACGCAGTATTTT. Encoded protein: CASSFRFSGRGTDTQYF. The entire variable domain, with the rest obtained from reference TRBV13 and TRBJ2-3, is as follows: AAGVIQSPRHLIKEKRETATLKCYPIPRHDTVYWYQQGPGQDPQFLISFYEKMQSDKGSIPDRFSAQQFSDYHSELNMSSLELGDSALYFCASSFRFSGRGTDTQYFGPGTRLTVL.